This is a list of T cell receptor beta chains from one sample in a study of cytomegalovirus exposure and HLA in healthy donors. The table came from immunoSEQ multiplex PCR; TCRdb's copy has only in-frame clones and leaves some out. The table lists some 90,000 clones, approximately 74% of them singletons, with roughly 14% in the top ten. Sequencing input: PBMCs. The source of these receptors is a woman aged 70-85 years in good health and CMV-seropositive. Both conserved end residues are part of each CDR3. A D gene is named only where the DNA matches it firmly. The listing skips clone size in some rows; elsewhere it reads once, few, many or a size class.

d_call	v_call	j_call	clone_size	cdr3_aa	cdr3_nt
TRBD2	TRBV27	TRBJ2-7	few	CASAGLAGGASSYEQYF	TGTGCCAGCGCAGGACTAGCGGGGGGGGCGAGCTCCTACGAGCAGTACTTC
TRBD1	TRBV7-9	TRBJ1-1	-	CASSPTGGDEAFF	TGTGCCAGCAGCCCGACAGGGGGCGATGAAGCTTTCTTT
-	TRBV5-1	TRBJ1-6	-	CASSLDRPNNSPLHF	TGCGCCAGCAGCCTGGACAGACCCAATAATTCACCCCTCCACTTT
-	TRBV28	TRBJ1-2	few	CASSPQGYGYTF	TGTGCCAGCAGTCCGCAGGGTTATGGCTACACCTTC
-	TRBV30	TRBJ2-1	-	CAWNRSPGYEQFF	TGTGCCTGGAATCGATCCCCAGGATATGAGCAGTTCTTC
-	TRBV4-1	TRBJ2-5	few	CASSQDEGTPSETQYF	TGCGCCAGCAGCCAAGATGAGGGGACACCCTCAGAGACCCAGTACTTC
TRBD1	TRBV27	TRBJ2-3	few	CASTTRGQRTDTQYF	TGTGCCAGCACAACGAGGGGGCAGCGAACAGATACGCAGTATTTT
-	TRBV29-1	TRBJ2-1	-	CSVAPPLKTNEQFF	TGCAGCGTTGCCCCCCCACTAAAAACCAATGAGCAGTTCTTC
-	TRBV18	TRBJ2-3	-	CASSPLIGPFSTDTQYF	TGTGCCAGCTCACCATTAATCGGTCCGTTTAGCACAGATACGCAGTATTTT
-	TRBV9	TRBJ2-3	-	CASSVGGTATDTQYF	TGTGCCAGCAGCGTAGGCGGGACTGCCACAGATACGCAGTATTTT
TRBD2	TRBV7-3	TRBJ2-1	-	CASSLSGGNEQFF	TGTGCCAGCAGCTTAAGCGGGGGGAATGAGCAGTTCTTC
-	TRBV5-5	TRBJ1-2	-	CASGGAGDYGYTF	TGTGCCAGCGGAGGGGCCGGGGACTATGGCTACACCTTC
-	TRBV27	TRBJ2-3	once	CASIVRGSTDTQYF	TGTGCCAGCATTGTCAGGGGTAGCACAGATACGCAGTATTTT
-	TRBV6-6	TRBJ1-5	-	CASSNRGEQPQHF	TGTGCCAGCAGTAACCGGGGGGAACAGCCCCAGCATTTT
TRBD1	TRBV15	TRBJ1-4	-	CATSRGTVNEKLFF	TGTGCCACCAGCAGGGGGACAGTGAATGAAAAACTGTTTTTT
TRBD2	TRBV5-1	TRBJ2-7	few	CASSITSGRGYEQYF	TGCGCCAGCAGCATCACTAGCGGGAGGGGGTACGAGCAGTACTTC
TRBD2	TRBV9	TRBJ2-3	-	CASSARAGASTDTQYF	TGTGCCAGCAGCGCTAGAGCGGGGGCAAGCACAGATACGCAGTATTTT
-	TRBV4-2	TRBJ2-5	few	CASSQDWGNRGTQYF	TGTGCCAGCAGCCAAGATTGGGGTAATAGGGGGACCCAGTACTTC
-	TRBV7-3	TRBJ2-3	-	CASSSGHRTDTQYF	TGTGCCAGCAGCTCGGGACACCGCACAGATACGCAGTATTTT
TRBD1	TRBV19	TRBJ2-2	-	CASSWDSFNTGELFF	TGTGCCAGTAGTTGGGACAGCTTTAACACCGGGGAGCTGTTTTTT
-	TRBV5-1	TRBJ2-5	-	CASSFNSAQETQYF	TGCGCCAGCAGCTTTAATAGCGCACAAGAGACCCAGTACTTC
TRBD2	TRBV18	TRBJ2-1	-	CASSPQDSGSYNNEQFF	TGTGCCAGCTCACCACAGGATAGCGGGAGTTACAACAATGAGCAGTTCTTC
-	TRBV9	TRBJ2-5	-	CASSVGTAQETQYF	TGTGCCAGCAGCGTAGGCACAGCCCAAGAGACCCAGTACTTC
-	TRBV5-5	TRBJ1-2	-	CASSLDEGRVRYGYTF	TGTGCCAGCAGCTTGGACGAAGGGAGGGTTCGCTATGGCTACACCTTC
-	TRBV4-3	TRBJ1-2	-	CASSQGVREVRSGYTF	TGCGCCAGCAGCCAAGGTGTCCGGGAGGTGCGGAGTGGCTACACCTTC
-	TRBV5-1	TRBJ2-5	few	CASSFQGQETQYF	TGCGCCAGCAGCTTCCAGGGGCAGGAGACCCAGTACTTC
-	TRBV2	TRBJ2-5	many	CASSEANSQETQYF	TGTGCCAGCAGTGAAGCAAACAGCCAAGAGACCCAGTACTTC
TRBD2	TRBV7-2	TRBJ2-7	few	CASSLGLAGGPYEQYF	TGTGCCAGCAGCTTAGGCCTAGCGGGGGGGCCTTACGAGCAGTACTTC
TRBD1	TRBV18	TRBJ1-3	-	CASSQLNRGTAGNTIYF	TGTGCCAGCTCACAACTCAACAGGGGTACGGCAGGAAACACCATATATTTT
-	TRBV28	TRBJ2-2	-	CASSRVQTGELFF	TGTGCCAGCAGTCGGGTGCAGACCGGGGAGCTGTTTTTT
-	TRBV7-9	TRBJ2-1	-	CALEGASYNEQFF	TGTGCCCTGGAGGGTGCTTCCTACAATGAGCAGTTCTTC
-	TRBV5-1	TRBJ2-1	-	CASSLGLLDNNNEQFF	TGCGCCAGCAGCTTGGGGCTGCTCGACAACAACAATGAGCAGTTCTTC
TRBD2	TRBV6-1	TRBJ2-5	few	CATTGGGQETQYF	TGTGCCACAACCGGGGGGGGGCAAGAGACCCAGTACTTC
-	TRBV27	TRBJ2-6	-	CASSLRTVGRSGANVLTF	TGTGCCAGCAGTTTAAGGACAGTGGGGCGCTCTGGGGCCAACGTCCTGACTTTC
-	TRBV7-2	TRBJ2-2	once	CASSFGRAVNTGELFF	TGTGCCAGCAGCTTCGGCAGGGCAGTGAACACCGGGGAGCTGTTTTTT
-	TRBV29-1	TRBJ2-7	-	CSVTHAGSYEQYF	TGCAGCGTCACCCACGCTGGTAGCTACGAGCAGTACTTC
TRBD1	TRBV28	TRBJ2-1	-	CASTLRGPSYNEQFF	TGTGCCAGCACCCTAAGGGGGCCCTCCTACAATGAGCAGTTCTTC
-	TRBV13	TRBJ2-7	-	CASSPAAGIVREQYF	TGTGCCAGCAGCCCCGCGGCAGGGATCGTTCGAGAGCAGTACTTC
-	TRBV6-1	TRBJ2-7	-	CASSAGAGYEQYF	TGTGCCAGCAGTGCAGGGGCGGGTTACGAGCAGTACTTC
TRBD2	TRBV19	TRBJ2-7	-	CASSLSGSSQQYF	TGTGCCAGTAGTCTTAGCGGGAGTTCCCAACAGTACTTC
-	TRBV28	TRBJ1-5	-	CASSEGGSNQPQHF	TGTGCCAGCTCCGAGGGGGGGAGCAATCAGCCCCAGCATTTT
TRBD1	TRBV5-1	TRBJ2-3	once	CASSLGDRGADTQYF	TGCGCCAGCAGCTTGGGGGACAGGGGTGCAGATACGCAGTATTTT
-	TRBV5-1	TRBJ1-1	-	CASSNPARGLNTEAFF	TGCGCCAGCAGCAATCCGGCTAGGGGGTTAAACACTGAAGCTTTCTTT
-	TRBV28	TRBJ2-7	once	CASSLGGTRSYEQYF	TGTGCCAGCAGTTTGGGAGGGACAAGATCCTACGAGCAGTACTTC
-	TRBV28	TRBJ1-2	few	CASSSGYYGYTF	TGTGCCAGCAGTTCGGGTTACTATGGCTACACCTTC
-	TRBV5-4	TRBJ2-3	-	CASSVRLGSADTQYF	TGTGCCAGCAGCGTGCGACTAGGGTCGGCAGATACGCAGTATTTT
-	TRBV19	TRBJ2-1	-	CASSPGAGLAAGKEQFF	TGTGCCAGTAGTCCTGGAGCTGGCCTAGCAGCTGGGAAGGAGCAGTTCTTC